A single sample gave rise to the 2 T cell receptor beta chains below, sequenced in a study of T cell responses to AZD1222 COVID-19 vaccine. Produced via immunoSEQ multiplex PCR; TCRdb's table is partial and in-frame only. Of over 110,000 clones listed, roughly 90% were seen once; the top ten hold 2.5% to 3.5%. The starting material was peripheral blood, obtained on day 0 of AZD1222 vaccination. Receptors were obtained from an adult in good health.

The J gene is TRBJ1-2, the V gene TRBV3-1 (or the pseudogene TRBV3-2); the match to TRBD1 covers 9 bases. From germline, CDR1 is LGHDT and CDR2 YNNKEL (reference sequence). The CDR3 is 14 amino acids. The junction had 6 bases not matched to a gene; V was cut back by 8 bases and J by 2 bases. CDR3 in amino acids: CASVSTGGNYGYTF. In DNA form, the CDR3 reads TGTGCCAGCGTTTCGACAGGGGGGAACTATGGCTACACCTTC.

The chain joins TRBV5-4 to TRBJ2-7, with 10 bases fitting TRBD1. The CDR3 has 17 amino acids. Germline lookup yields CDR1 SGHNT and CDR2 YYREEE (reference sequence). Trimming removed 0 bases from V and 0 bases from J; junction bases left unmatched: 6. In DNA, the CDR3 is TGTGCCAGCAGCTTGGGGGGGCGACAGGGGGCCTCCTACGAGCAGTACTTC. Its protein is CASSLGGRQGASYEQYF.